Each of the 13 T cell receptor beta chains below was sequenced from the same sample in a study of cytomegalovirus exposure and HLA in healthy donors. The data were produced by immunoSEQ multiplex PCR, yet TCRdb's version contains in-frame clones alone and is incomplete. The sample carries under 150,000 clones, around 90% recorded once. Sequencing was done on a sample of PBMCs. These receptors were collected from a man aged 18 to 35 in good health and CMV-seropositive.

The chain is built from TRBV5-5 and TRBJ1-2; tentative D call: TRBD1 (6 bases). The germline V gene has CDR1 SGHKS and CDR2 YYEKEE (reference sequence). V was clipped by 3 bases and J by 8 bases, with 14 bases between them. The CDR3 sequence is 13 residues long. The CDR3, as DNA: TGTGCCAGCAGCTCACAGGGTTTTTCAGGCTACACCTTC. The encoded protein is CASSSQGFSGYTF.

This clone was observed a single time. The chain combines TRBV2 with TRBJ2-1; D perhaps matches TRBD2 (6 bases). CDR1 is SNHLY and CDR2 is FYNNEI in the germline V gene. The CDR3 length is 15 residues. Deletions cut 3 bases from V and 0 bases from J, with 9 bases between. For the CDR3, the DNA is TGTGCCAGCAGTGACGGGGGAACCTCCTACAATGAGCAGTTCTTC. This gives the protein CASSDGGTSYNEQFF.

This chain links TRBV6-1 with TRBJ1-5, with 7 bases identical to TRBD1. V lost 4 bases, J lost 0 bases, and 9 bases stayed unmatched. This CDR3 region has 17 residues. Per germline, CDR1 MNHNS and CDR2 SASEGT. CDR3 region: CASSGRTGPYSNQPQHF. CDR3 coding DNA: TGTGCCAGCAGTGGGAGGACAGGACCGTATAGCAATCAGCCCCAGCATTTT.

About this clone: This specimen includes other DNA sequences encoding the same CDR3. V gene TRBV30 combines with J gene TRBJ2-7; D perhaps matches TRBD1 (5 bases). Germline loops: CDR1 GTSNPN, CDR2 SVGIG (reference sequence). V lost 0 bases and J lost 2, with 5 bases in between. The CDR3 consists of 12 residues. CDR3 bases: TGTGCCTGGAGTGTAGGGGCCTACGAGCAGTACTTC. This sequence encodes CAWSVGAYEQYF. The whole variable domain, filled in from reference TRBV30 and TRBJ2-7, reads SQTIHQWPATLVQPVGSPLSLECTVEGTSNPNLYWYRQAAGRGLQLLFYSVGIGQISSEVPQNLSASRPQDRQFILSSKKLLLSDSGFYLCAWSVGAYEQYFGPGTRLTVT.

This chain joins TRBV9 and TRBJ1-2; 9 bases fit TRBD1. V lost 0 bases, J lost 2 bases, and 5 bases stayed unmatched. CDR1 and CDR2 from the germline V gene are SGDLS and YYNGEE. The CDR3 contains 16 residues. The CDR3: CASSVATGGPNYGYTF. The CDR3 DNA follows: TGTGCCAGCAGCGTAGCCACAGGGGGCCCAAACTATGGCTACACCTTC.

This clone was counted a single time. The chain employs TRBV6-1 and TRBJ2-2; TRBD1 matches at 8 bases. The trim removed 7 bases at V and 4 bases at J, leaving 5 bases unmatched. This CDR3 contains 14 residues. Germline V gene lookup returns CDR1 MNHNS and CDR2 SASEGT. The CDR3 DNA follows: TGTGCCAGCACAGGACAGGGCGGCACCGGGGAGCTGTTTTTT. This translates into CASTGQGGTGELFF.

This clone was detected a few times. The CDR3 nucleotides read TGTGCCAGTAGTGCCATAGGAGGCGGCTATGGCTACACCTTC. Protein: CASSAIGGGYGYTF. The chain carries TRBV19 and TRBJ1-2; D not resolved. Germline lookup yields CDR1 LNHDA and CDR2 SQIVND (reference sequence). CDR3 length equals 14 residues. Trimming stripped 5 bases from V and 4 bases from J, with 14 bases between. Looking up the rest from reference TRBV19 and TRBJ1-2 gives the full variable domain: DGGITQSPKYLFRKEGQNVTLSCEQNLNHDAMYWYRQDPGQGLRLIYYSQIVNDFQKGDIAEGYSVSREKKESFPLTVTSAQKNPTAFYLCASSAIGGGYGYTFGSGTRLTVV.

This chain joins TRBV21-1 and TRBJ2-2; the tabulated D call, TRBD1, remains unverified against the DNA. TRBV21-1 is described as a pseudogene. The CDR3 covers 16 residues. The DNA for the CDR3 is TGTGCCAGCAGCAAGGGACAGGGGGCAAACACCGGGGAGCTGTTTTTT. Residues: CASSKGQGANTGELFF.

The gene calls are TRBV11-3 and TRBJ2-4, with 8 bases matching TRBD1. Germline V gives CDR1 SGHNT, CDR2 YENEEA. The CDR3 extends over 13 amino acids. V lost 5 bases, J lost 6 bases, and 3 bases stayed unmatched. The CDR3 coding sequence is TGTGCCAGCAGCCTCGGACAGGGAAACATTCAGTACTTC. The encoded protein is CASSLGQGNIQYF.

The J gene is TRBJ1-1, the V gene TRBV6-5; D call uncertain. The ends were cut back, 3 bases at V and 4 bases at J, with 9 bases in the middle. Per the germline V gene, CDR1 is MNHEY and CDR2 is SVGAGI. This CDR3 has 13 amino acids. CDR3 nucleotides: TGTGCCAGCAGTTATGGGCAGCCCACTGAAGCTTTCTTT. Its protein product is CASSYGQPTEAFF.

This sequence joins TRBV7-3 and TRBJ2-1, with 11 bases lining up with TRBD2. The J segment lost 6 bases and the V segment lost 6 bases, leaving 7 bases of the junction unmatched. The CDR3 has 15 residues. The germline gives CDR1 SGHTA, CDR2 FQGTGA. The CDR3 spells CASSPGTSGSNEQFF. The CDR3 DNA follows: TGTGCCAGCAGTCCCGGGACTAGCGGCAGCAATGAGCAGTTCTTC.

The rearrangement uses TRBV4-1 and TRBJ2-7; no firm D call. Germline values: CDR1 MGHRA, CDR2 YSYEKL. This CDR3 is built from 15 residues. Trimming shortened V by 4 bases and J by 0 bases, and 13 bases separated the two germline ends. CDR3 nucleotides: TGCGCCAGCAGCCCCAGAGCGTCCAGCTCCTACGAGCAGTACTTC. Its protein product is CASSPRASSSYEQYF.

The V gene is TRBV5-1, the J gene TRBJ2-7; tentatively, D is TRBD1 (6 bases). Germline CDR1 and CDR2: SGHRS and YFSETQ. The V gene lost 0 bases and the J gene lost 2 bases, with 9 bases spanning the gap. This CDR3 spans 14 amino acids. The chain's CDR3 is CASSLEGQPYEQYF. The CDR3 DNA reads TGCGCCAGCAGCTTGGAAGGACAGCCCTACGAGCAGTACTTC.